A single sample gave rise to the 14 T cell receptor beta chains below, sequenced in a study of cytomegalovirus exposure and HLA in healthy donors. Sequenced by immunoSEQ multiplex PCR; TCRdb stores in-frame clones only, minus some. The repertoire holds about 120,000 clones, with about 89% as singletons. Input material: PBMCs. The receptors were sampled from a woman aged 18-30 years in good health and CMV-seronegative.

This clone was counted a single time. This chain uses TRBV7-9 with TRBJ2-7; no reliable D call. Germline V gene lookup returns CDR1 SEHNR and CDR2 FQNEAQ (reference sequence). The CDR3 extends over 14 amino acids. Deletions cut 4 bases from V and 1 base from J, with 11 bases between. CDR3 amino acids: CASSSPQQSYEQYF. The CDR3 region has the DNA TGTGCCAGCAGCTCGCCACAGCAATCCTACGAGCAGTACTTC.

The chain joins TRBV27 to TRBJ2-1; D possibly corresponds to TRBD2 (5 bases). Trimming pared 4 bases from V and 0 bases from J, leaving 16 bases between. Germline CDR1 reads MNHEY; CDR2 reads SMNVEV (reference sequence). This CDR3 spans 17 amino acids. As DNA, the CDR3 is TGTGCCAGCAGTTCCCGAGCGGCGATTAACTCCTACAATGAGCAGTTCTTC. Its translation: CASSSRAAINSYNEQFF.

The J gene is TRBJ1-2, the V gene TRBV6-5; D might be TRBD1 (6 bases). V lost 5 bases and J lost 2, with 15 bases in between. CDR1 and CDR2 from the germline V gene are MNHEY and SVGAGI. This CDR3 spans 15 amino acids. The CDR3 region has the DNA TGTGCCAGCAGTGTGGGACAACCTTCGAACTATGGCTACACCTTC. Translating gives CASSVGQPSNYGYTF.

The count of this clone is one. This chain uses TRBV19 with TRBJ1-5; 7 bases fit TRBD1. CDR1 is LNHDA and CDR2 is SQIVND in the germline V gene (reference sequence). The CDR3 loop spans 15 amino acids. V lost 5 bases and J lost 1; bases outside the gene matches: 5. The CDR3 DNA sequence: TGTGCCAGTAGTTTCGAGGGGGCAAGCAATCAGCCCCAGCATTTT. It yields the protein CASSFEGASNQPQHF. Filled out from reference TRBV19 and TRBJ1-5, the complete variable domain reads DGGITQSPKYLFRKEGQNVTLSCEQNLNHDAMYWYRQDPGQGLRLIYYSQIVNDFQKGDIAEGYSVSREKKESFPLTVTSAQKNPTAFYLCASSFEGASNQPQHFGDGTRLSIL.

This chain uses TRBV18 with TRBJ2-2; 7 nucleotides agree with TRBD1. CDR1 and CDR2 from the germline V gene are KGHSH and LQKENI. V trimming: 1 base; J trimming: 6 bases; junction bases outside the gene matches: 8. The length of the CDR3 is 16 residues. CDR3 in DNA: TGTGCCAGCTCACCACAACAGGGGTTTCCCCCCGGGGAGCTGTTTTTT. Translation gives CASSPQQGFPPGELFF.

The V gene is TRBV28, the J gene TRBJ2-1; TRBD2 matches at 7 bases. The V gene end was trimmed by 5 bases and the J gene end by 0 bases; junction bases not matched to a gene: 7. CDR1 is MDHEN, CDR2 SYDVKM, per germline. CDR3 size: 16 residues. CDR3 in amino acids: CASSQTSWYSYNEQFF. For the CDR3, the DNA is TGTGCCAGCAGTCAGACTAGCTGGTACTCCTACAATGAGCAGTTCTTC.

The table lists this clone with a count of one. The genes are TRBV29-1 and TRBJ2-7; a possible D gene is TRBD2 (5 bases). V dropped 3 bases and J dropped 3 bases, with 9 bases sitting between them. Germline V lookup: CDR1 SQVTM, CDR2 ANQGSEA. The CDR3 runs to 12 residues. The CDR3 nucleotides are TGCAGCGTTGATGTAGAGGGCTACGAGCAGTACTTC. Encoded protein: CSVDVEGYEQYF.

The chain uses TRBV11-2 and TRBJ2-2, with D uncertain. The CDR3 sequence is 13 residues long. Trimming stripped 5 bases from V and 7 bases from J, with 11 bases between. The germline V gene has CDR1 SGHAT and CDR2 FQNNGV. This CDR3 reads CASSLEYLGELFF. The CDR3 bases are TGTGCCAGCAGCCTGGAGTATCTCGGGGAGCTGTTTTTT.

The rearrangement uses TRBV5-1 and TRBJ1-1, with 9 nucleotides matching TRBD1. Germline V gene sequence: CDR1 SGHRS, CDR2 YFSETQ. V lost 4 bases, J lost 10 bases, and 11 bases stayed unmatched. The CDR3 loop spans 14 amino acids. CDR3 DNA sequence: TGCGCCAGCAGCCCAGTGGACAGGGGTGGGAGAGCTTTCTTT. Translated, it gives CASSPVDRGGRAFF.

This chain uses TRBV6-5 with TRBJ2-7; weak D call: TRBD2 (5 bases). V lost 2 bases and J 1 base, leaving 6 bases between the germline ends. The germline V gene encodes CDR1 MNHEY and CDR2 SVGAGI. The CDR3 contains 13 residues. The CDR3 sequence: CASSYRESYEQYF. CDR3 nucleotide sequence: TGTGCCAGCAGTTACAGGGAGTCCTACGAGCAGTACTTC.

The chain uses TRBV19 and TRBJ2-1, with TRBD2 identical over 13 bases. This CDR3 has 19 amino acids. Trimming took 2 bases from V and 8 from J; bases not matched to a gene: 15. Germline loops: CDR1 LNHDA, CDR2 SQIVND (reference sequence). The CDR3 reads CASSITAGSGLAGLYEQFF. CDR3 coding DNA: TGTGCCAGTAGTATAACGGCGGGATCGGGACTAGCGGGATTGTATGAGCAGTTCTTC.

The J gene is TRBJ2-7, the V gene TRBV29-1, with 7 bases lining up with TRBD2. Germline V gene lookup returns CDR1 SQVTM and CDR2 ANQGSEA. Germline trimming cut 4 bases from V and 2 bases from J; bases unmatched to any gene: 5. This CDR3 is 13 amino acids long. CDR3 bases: TGCAGCGTTGTGCTAGCGGCCGCCTACGAGCAGTACTTC. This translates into CSVVLAAAYEQYF.

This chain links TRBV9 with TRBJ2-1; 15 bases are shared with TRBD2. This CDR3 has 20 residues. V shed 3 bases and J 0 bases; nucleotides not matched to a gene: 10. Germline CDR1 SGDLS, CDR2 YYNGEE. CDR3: CASSARWTSGRGPSYNEQFF. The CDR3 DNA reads TGTGCCAGCAGCGCCCGATGGACTAGCGGGAGGGGTCCCTCCTACAATGAGCAGTTCTTC.

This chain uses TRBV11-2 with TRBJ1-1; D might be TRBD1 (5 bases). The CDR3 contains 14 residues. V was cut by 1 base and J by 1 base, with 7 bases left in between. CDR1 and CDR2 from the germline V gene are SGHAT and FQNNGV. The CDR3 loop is CASSLGQGNTEAFF. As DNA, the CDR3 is TGTGCCAGCAGCTTAGGCCAGGGGAACACTGAAGCTTTCTTT.